This is a list of T cell receptor beta chains from one sample in a study of blood T cell repertoires in COVID-19. Sequenced by immunoSEQ multiplex PCR; TCRdb stores in-frame clones only, minus some. The profile shows around 68,000 clones, about 81% of them singletons. The sample consisted of peripheral blood. The receptor set was obtained from a human donor in a cohort sampled during active COVID-19. The CDR3 runs from the conserved cysteine through the conserved F or W. A D gene is named only where the DNA matches it firmly. Only some rows state a clone size, as once, few, many or a class for expanded clones.

clone size	V gene	J gene	D gene	CDR3 DNA	CDR3 protein
NA	TRBV5-4	TRBJ2-5	TRBD2	TGTGCCAGCAGCTTGCTAGCGGGAGGGCAAGAGACCCAGTACTTC	CASSLLAGGQETQYF
once	TRBV6-5	TRBJ2-7	NA	TGTGCCAGCAGTTACAGGGCGGGCTCCGAGCAGTACTTC	CASSYRAGSEQYF
NA	TRBV12-3/TRBV12-4	TRBJ2-1	NA	TGTGCCAGCAGTTTAGCAGTCGGTGAGCAGTTCTTC	CASSLAVGEQFF
NA	TRBV13	TRBJ2-1	NA	TGTGCCAGCAGCTTAAGAGGGAACAATGAGCAGTTCTTC	CASSLRGNNEQFF
NA	TRBV30	TRBJ1-1	NA	TGTGCCTGGAGATCCCCAGGGGCGGGCACTGAAGCTTTCTTT	CAWRSPGAGTEAFF
NA	TRBV5-4	TRBJ2-7	TRBD1	TGTGCCAGCAGCTTGCTTGGGACAGGGAACTACGAGCAGTACTTC	CASSLLGTGNYEQYF
NA	TRBV5-6	TRBJ2-2	NA	TGTGCCAGCAGCTTGGCCTCAGGGGGGTGGACCGGGGAGCTGTTTTTT	CASSLASGGWTGELFF
NA	TRBV6-2/TRBV6-3	TRBJ2-3	TRBD2	TGTGCCAGCAGTTCTCCGATACTAGCGGGAAGCACAGATACGCAGTATTTT	CASSSPILAGSTDTQYF
NA	TRBV29-1	TRBJ2-1	NA	TGCAGCGGGGGGTTCGGAGTCCCGGGGATGACCTACAATGAGCAGTTCTTC	CSGGFGVPGMTYNEQFF
NA	TRBV6-2/TRBV6-3	TRBJ2-1	NA	TGTGCCAGCAGTTACTTGTCTTGGACAGCACCCCAGCAGTTCTTC	CASSYLSWTAPQQFF
NA	TRBV28	TRBJ1-2	TRBD1	TGTGCCAGCAGTTCCTCCGAGACAGGGATCGATGGCTACACCTTC	CASSSSETGIDGYTF
NA	TRBV4-2	TRBJ2-2	TRBD2	TGTGCCAGCAGCCAAGGGGAGGGAACGAACACCGGGGAGCTGTTTTTT	CASSQGEGTNTGELFF
NA	TRBV3-1/TRBV3-2	TRBJ2-1	TRBD2	TGTGCCAGCAGCCATACGGGAGGATTGGGCAATGAGCAGTTCTTC	CASSHTGGLGNEQFF
few	TRBV28	TRBJ2-7	NA	TGTGCCAGCAGTACCAGGGACACAGGCTACGAGCAGTACTTC	CASSTRDTGYEQYF
NA	TRBV27	TRBJ1-1	NA	TGTGCCAGCAGTTTTGAGACCGTCCGGGGGAACACTGAAGCTTTCTTT	CASSFETVRGNTEAFF
NA	TRBV28	TRBJ1-2	TRBD1	TGTGCCAGCAGTTTCCGGACAGGGTGGCATGGCTACACCTTC	CASSFRTGWHGYTF
NA	TRBV18	TRBJ2-1	NA	TGTGCCAGCTCACCCGATAGCGACACTGAGCAGTTCTTC	CASSPDSDTEQFF
NA	TRBV27	TRBJ2-5	TRBD1	TGTGCCAGCAGTCCGGGGACAGGGTTCATGGAGACCCAGTACTTC	CASSPGTGFMETQYF
NA	TRBV28	TRBJ2-2	NA	TGTGCCAGCAGTTCAATCAACACCGGGGAGCTGTTTTTT	CASSSINTGELFF
NA	TRBV2	TRBJ1-1	NA	TGTGCCAGCAGCCCGACAGGTATGGACACTGAAGCTTTCTTT	CASSPTGMDTEAFF
NA	TRBV23-1	TRBJ1-3	NA	TGCGCCAGCAGTGACCTTAGCCGCTCTGGAAACACCATATATTTT	CASSDLSRSGNTIYF
NA	TRBV18	TRBJ2-3	NA	TGTGCCAGCTCACCACAAATCCTAGCCTTCCTCACAGATACGCAGTATTTT	CASSPQILAFLTDTQYF
NA	TRBV21-1	TRBJ2-3	NA	TGTGCCAGCAGCAAAGCACAGGGGGCCACAGATACGCAGTATTTT	CASSKAQGATDTQYF
NA	TRBV7-9	TRBJ2-5	NA	TGTGCCAGCAGCCCGACAGCAAAAGAGACCCAGTACTTC	CASSPTAKETQYF
NA	TRBV10-1	TRBJ2-1	NA	TGCGCCAGCAGTGAGTCTGGGACAGGGGGCCTAGCGGGAGGGATTCAAGGTATGGCGCAGTTCTTC	CASSESGTGGLAGGIQGMAQFF
NA	TRBV29-1	TRBJ1-1	NA	TGCAGCGTGCCGACAAGGAATGAAGCTTTCTTT	CSVPTRNEAFF
NA	TRBV24-1	TRBJ2-1	TRBD1	TGTACCACCAGTGACCGACAGGGGGCCTATGAGCAGTTCTTC	CTTSDRQGAYEQFF
few	TRBV19	TRBJ2-5	TRBD1	TGTGCCAGTAGTGGGGCCGGGACAGGGGCCTCGATGGCAAGAGACCAGTACTTC	CASSGAGTGASMARDQYF
NA	TRBV19	TRBJ2-7	NA	TGTGCCAGCTCCCCCTCGTCTGGCCCAGCCTACGAGCAGTACTTC	CASSPSSGPAYEQYF
NA	TRBV27	TRBJ2-7	TRBD1	TGTGCCAGCAGTAGACAGGGTTTAGGCGAGCAGTACTTC	CASSRQGLGEQYF
NA	TRBV9	TRBJ2-1	TRBD2	TGTGCCAGCAGCCTTAGCGGGAGGGCCGGTAATGAGCAGTTCTTC	CASSLSGRAGNEQFF
NA	TRBV5-6	TRBJ2-2	NA	TGTGCCAGCAGCTTTACAGTCTTTGAGAACACCGGGGAGCTGTTTTTT	CASSFTVFENTGELFF
NA	TRBV7-3	TRBJ2-7	NA	TGTGCCAGCAGCGTAAGTCCTGCCGGCGAGCAGTACTTC	CASSVSPAGEQYF
NA	TRBV29-1	TRBJ2-5	TRBD1	TGCAGCGTGACGACAGGGGGCCGTACAGAGACCCAGTACTTC	CSVTTGGRTETQYF
NA	TRBV7-3	TRBJ2-1	TRBD2	TGTGCCAGCAGCTTATTAGCGGGAGGGTACAATGAGCAGTTCTTC	CASSLLAGGYNEQFF
NA	TRBV2	TRBJ1-1	TRBD1	TGTGCCACCCGACAGGGGGAAAGCCGGATGAACACTGAAGCTTTCTTT	CATRQGESRMNTEAFF
NA	TRBV3-1/TRBV3-2	TRBJ2-2	TRBD2	TGTGCCAGCAGGGGGGGGACCGGGGAGCTGTTTTTT	CASRGGTGELFF
once	TRBV5-6	TRBJ1-2	TRBD1	TGTGCCAGCAGCCCACGGACAGGAGCTAACTATGGCTACACCTTC	CASSPRTGANYGYTF
once	TRBV6-2/TRBV6-3	TRBJ2-7	TRBD2	TGTGCCAGCAGTACCCGACTAGCGGAGAGCTACGAGCAGTACTTC	CASSTRLAESYEQYF
NA	TRBV28	TRBJ1-2	NA	TGTGCCAGCAGTTTCCCTTACTATGGCTACACCTTC	CASSFPYYGYTF
NA	TRBV30	TRBJ1-3	NA	TGTGCCTGGAGTGTACCGGGACTCCCTTGGGGCTCTGGAAACACCATATATTTT	CAWSVPGLPWGSGNTIYF
NA	TRBV10-1	TRBJ2-1	TRBD1	TGCGCCTCCCGAGACAGGGGCCTTTACAATGAGCAGTTCTTC	CASRDRGLYNEQFF
NA	TRBV7-6	TRBJ1-3	NA	TGTGCCAGCAGCTCGGTGGGGGCTGTTGGAAACACCATATATTTT	CASSSVGAVGNTIYF
NA	TRBV24-1	TRBJ1-2	NA	TGTGCCACCAGTGATCCAGGGCTGGACGGCTACACCTTC	CATSDPGLDGYTF
NA	TRBV4-1	TRBJ2-1	NA	TGCGCCAGCAGCCAAGTGGGGAGTGATGAGCAGTTCTTC	CASSQVGSDEQFF
NA	TRBV29-1	TRBJ2-1	TRBD1	TGCAGCGTAGACGAGGGGGCGGGTAGGAATGAGCAGTTCTTC	CSVDEGAGRNEQFF
few	TRBV27	TRBJ2-3	TRBD2	TGTGCCAGCAGTCCCTCGCGGGGTAGCGGGAGGTTGAGCACAGATACGCAGTATTTT	CASSPSRGSGRLSTDTQYF
NA	TRBV7-2	TRBJ2-1	TRBD2	TGTGCCAGCAGCTTAACCGCGACGGGAGGAATGGGGAATGAGCAGTTCTTC	CASSLTATGGMGNEQFF
NA	TRBV30	TRBJ2-2	NA	TGTGCCTGGAGTGTCATGAGCACCGGGGAGCTGTTTTTT	CAWSVMSTGELFF